This is a list of T cell receptor beta chains from one sample in a study of shared clonotypes between healthy human individuals. Repertoires were generated with immunoSEQ multiplex PCR, while TCRdb's copy carries only in-frame clones and drops some. The sample consists of over 850,000 clones, around 78% of them appearing once. The sequencing sample was made of memory CD4+ T cells from PBMCs. The receptor source for this set is a man in his late teens or twenties in good health. Some clones in this sample may be carry-over from other donors' samples. CDR3s include the opening cysteine and the closing phenylalanine or tryptophan. The D gene is left open where the match is weak. Size is omitted from some rows. Given values are once, few, many or a class for expanded clones.

v_call: TRBV30
j_call: TRBJ1-1
d_call: -
cdr3_length: 13
clone_size: -
cdr3_nt: TGTGCCTGGAGTGTAGGGGGGCAGGGTGAAGCTTTCTTT
cdr3_aa: CAWSVGGQGEAFF

v_call: TRBV18
j_call: TRBJ1-5
d_call: -
cdr3_length: 13
clone_size: -
cdr3_nt: TGTGCCAGCTCACCAGACCAGAATCAGCCCCAGCATTTT
cdr3_aa: CASSPDQNQPQHF

v_call: TRBV12-2
j_call: TRBJ2-3
d_call: -
cdr3_length: 18
clone_size: -
cdr3_nt: TGTGCAAGTCGCTTAGAACTCCGGGACTTAGGAATCACAGATACGCAGTATTTT
cdr3_aa: CASRLELRDLGITDTQYF

v_call: TRBV10-3
j_call: TRBJ2-7
d_call: TRBD2
cdr3_length: 14
clone_size: -
cdr3_nt: TGTGCCATCAGTGGGGTAGCGGGAGGGTACGAGCAGTACTTC
cdr3_aa: CAISGVAGGYEQYF

v_call: TRBV28
j_call: TRBJ1-2
d_call: -
cdr3_length: 13
clone_size: -
cdr3_nt: TGTGCCAGCAGGGTTGGCTCTAACTATGGCTACACCTTC
cdr3_aa: CASRVGSNYGYTF

v_call: TRBV5-1
j_call: TRBJ2-2
d_call: -
cdr3_length: 15
clone_size: -
cdr3_nt: TGCGCCAGCAGCCCCCGGGACCCTGGAACCGGGGAGCTGTTTTTT
cdr3_aa: CASSPRDPGTGELFF

v_call: TRBV5-4
j_call: TRBJ1-2
d_call: -
cdr3_length: 14
clone_size: -
cdr3_nt: TGTGCCAGCAGCTCGACTAGCGGTAGCTATGGCTACACCTTC
cdr3_aa: CASSSTSGSYGYTF

v_call: TRBV15
j_call: TRBJ2-1
d_call: -
cdr3_length: 12
clone_size: -
cdr3_nt: TGTGCCACCAGCAGAGATTCCCGGGAGAGCCTCTTC
cdr3_aa: CATSRDSRESLF

v_call: TRBV28
j_call: TRBJ2-7
d_call: -
cdr3_length: 13
clone_size: -
cdr3_nt: TGTGCCAGCGGCCCCTTGATGGGCTACGAGCAGTACTTC
cdr3_aa: CASGPLMGYEQYF

v_call: TRBV19
j_call: TRBJ1-4
d_call: -
cdr3_length: 13
clone_size: once
cdr3_nt: TGTGCCAGTAAGAACGGACTCAATGAAAAACTGTTTTTT
cdr3_aa: CASKNGLNEKLFF

v_call: TRBV7-2
j_call: TRBJ1-1
d_call: -
cdr3_length: 13
clone_size: -
cdr3_nt: TGTGCCAGTCACCCACACCGGAACACTGAAGCTTTCTTT
cdr3_aa: CASHPHRNTEAFF

v_call: TRBV29-1
j_call: TRBJ2-5
d_call: TRBD2
cdr3_length: 15
clone_size: few
cdr3_nt: TGCAGCGTTGACGGGCTAGCGGGAGCCACGGAGACCCAGTACTTC
cdr3_aa: CSVDGLAGATETQYF

v_call: TRBV27
j_call: TRBJ2-7
d_call: -
cdr3_length: 15
clone_size: -
cdr3_nt: TGTGCCAGCAGTTTCCCCGTGACTCCTACCTACGAGCAGTACTTC
cdr3_aa: CASSFPVTPTYEQYF

v_call: TRBV7-2
j_call: TRBJ1-2
d_call: -
cdr3_length: 14
clone_size: -
cdr3_nt: TGTGCCAGCAGCTTAGGTGTAGTAAATCCGGGCTACACCTTC
cdr3_aa: CASSLGVVNPGYTF

v_call: TRBV6-1
j_call: TRBJ2-1
d_call: -
cdr3_length: 13
clone_size: -
cdr3_nt: TGTGCCAGCTTACGGGGGAGATACAATGAGCAGTTCTTC
cdr3_aa: CASLRGRYNEQFF

v_call: TRBV28
j_call: TRBJ2-1
d_call: -
cdr3_length: 13
clone_size: few
cdr3_nt: TGTGCCAGCAGTCCCACTAGAATCGATGAGCAGTTCTTC
cdr3_aa: CASSPTRIDEQFF

v_call: TRBV10-3
j_call: TRBJ1-1
d_call: TRBD1
cdr3_length: 15
clone_size: -
cdr3_nt: TGTGCCATCAGTGAGTCGAACCAGGGGGCCGAGGGAGCTTTCTTT
cdr3_aa: CAISESNQGAEGAFF

v_call: TRBV7-6
j_call: TRBJ1-1
d_call: -
cdr3_length: 11
clone_size: -
cdr3_nt: TGTGCCAGCAGCTTAGAGGGGGAAGCTTTCTTT
cdr3_aa: CASSLEGEAFF

v_call: TRBV5-8
j_call: TRBJ1-2
d_call: -
cdr3_length: 12
clone_size: -
cdr3_nt: TGTGCCAGCAGCGTCGGTTCCGGGGGCTACACCTTC
cdr3_aa: CASSVGSGGYTF

v_call: TRBV27
j_call: TRBJ2-3
d_call: -
cdr3_length: 16
clone_size: -
cdr3_nt: TGTGCCAGCACCGACCTGGTGGGACCAGACACAGATACGCAGTATTTT
cdr3_aa: CASTDLVGPDTDTQYF

v_call: TRBV9
j_call: TRBJ2-5
d_call: -
cdr3_length: 15
clone_size: few
cdr3_nt: TGTGCCAGCAGCGTACCTAATGCAGGGCCCGAGACCCAGTACTTC
cdr3_aa: CASSVPNAGPETQYF

v_call: TRBV5-6
j_call: TRBJ1-1
d_call: -
cdr3_length: 17
clone_size: -
cdr3_nt: TGTGCCAGCAGCACCCCGTCGGGAATTTTAATGAACACTGAAGCTTTCTTT
cdr3_aa: CASSTPSGILMNTEAFF

v_call: TRBV5-4
j_call: TRBJ1-2
d_call: TRBD1
cdr3_length: 16
clone_size: -
cdr3_nt: TGTGCCAGCAGCTTGGGCGCGGCAGGGGGATACTATGGCTACACCTTC
cdr3_aa: CASSLGAAGGYYGYTF

v_call: TRBV2
j_call: TRBJ1-1
d_call: TRBD1
cdr3_length: 13
clone_size: -
cdr3_nt: TGTGCCGGAGCCGGGACAGGGTCCACTGAAGCTTTCTTT
cdr3_aa: CAGAGTGSTEAFF

v_call: TRBV6-1
j_call: TRBJ1-5
d_call: -
cdr3_length: 16
clone_size: -
cdr3_nt: TGTGCCAGCAGTGAAGCTTCGACAGCTTCTAATCAGCCCCAGCATTTT
cdr3_aa: CASSEASTASNQPQHF

v_call: TRBV27
j_call: TRBJ1-1
d_call: -
cdr3_length: 17
clone_size: -
cdr3_nt: TGTGCCAGCAGTTTACGGATCGGGGGGCTATGGAGCACTGAAGCTTTCTTT
cdr3_aa: CASSLRIGGLWSTEAFF

v_call: TRBV4-1
j_call: TRBJ2-1
d_call: -
cdr3_length: 16
clone_size: -
cdr3_nt: TGCGCCAGCAGCCCCCAAGCGGTCGGGGAGTACAATGAGCAGTTCTTC
cdr3_aa: CASSPQAVGEYNEQFF